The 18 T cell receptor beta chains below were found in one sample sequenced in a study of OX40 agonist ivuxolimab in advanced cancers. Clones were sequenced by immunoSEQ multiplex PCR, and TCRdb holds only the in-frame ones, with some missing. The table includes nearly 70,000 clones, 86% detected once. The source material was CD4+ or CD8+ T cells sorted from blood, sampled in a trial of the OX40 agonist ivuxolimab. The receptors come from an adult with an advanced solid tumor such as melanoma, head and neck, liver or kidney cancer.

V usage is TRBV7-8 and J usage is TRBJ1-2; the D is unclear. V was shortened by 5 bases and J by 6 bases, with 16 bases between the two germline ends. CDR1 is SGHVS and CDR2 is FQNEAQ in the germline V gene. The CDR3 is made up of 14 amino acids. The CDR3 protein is CASSQPRIPHGYTF. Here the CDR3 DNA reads TGTGCCAGCAGCCAGCCCCGGATCCCCCATGGCTACACCTTC.

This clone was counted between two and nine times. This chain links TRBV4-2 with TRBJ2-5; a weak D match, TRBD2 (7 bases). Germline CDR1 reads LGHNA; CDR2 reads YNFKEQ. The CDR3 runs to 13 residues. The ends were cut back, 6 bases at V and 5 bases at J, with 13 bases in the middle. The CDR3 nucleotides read TGTGCCAGCAGGGGGGGGGCTGTGGAGACCCAGTACTTC. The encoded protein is CASRGGAVETQYF.

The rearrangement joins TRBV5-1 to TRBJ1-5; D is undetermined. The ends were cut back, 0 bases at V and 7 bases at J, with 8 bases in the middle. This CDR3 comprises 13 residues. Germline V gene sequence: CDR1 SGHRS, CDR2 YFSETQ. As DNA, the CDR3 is TGCGCCAGCAGCTTGGCCGGGAGGCAGCCCCAGCATTTT. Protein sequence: CASSLAGRQPQHF.

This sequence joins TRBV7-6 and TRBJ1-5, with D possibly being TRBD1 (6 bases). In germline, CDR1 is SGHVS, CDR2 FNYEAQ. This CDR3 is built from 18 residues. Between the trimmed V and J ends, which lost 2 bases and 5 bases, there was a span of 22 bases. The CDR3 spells CASSLRSGGGRPHQPQHF. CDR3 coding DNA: TGTGCCAGCAGCTTAAGGTCTGGGGGGGGCAGGCCGCATCAGCCCCAGCATTTT.

CDR3 bases: TGTGCCAGCAGCTGGGCGCGGGGGGACACCGGGGAGCTGTTTTTT. It is translated as CASSWARGDTGELFF. This chain connects TRBV7-9 to TRBJ2-2; 8 bases are a match to TRBD2. With 4 bases clipped from V and 3 bases from J, the junction kept 4 bases outside the gene matches. CDR3 length equals 15 residues. Germline CDR1 SEHNR, CDR2 FQNEAQ (reference sequence).

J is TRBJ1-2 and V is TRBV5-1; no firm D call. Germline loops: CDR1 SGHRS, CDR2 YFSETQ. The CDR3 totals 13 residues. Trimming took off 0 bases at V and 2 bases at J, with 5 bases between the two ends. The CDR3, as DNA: TGCGCCAGCAGCTTGGGGGTCAACTATGGCTACACCTTC. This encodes CASSLGVNYGYTF.

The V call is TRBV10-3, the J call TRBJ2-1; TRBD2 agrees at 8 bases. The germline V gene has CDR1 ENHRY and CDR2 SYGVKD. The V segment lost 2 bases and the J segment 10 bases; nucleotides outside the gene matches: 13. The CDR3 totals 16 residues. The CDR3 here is CAISEPPSSGSAEQFF. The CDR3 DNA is TGTGCCATCAGTGAGCCCCCCTCCAGCGGGAGTGCAGAGCAGTTCTTC.

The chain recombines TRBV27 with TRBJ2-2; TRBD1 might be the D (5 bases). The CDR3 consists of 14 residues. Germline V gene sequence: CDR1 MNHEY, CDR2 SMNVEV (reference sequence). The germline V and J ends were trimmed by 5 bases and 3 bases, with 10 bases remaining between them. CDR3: CASSEDTYTGELFF. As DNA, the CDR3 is TGTGCCAGCAGTGAGGACACTTACACCGGGGAGCTGTTTTTT.

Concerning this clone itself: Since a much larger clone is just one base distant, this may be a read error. The CDR3 DNA reads TGTGCCACCAGTAAGGGTCTCTACGAGCAGTACTTC. Protein: CATSKGLYEQYF. The rearrangement joins TRBV15 to TRBJ2-5; D remains ambiguous. The end of the DNA aligns better with TRBJ2-7, so the J call may be wrong. The CDR3 totals 12 residues. CDR1 is LNHNV, CDR2 YYDKDF, per germline (reference sequence).

CDR3 sequence reads: CASSAGTISKTETQYF. CDR3 DNA sequence: TGTGCCAGCAGCGCCGGGACTATCTCTAAAACGGAGACCCAGTACTTC. V gene TRBV5-4 combines with J gene TRBJ2-5, with 7 bases lining up with TRBD2. The germline V gene has CDR1 SGHNT and CDR2 YYREEE (reference sequence). The J segment lost 5 bases and the V segment lost 4 bases, leaving 14 bases of the junction unmatched. This CDR3 has 16 residues.

The CDR3 bases are TGTGCCAGCAGGGGTATAAAAAAACACGAGCAGTACTTC. This gives the protein CASRGIKKHEQYF. V is TRBV6-6 and J is TRBJ2-7; D gene ambiguous. Deletions cut 6 bases from V and 5 bases from J, with 14 bases between. The CDR3 has 13 residues. Germline V gene data show CDR1 as MNHNY and CDR2 as SVGAGI (reference sequence).

The CDR3 sequence: CASSLVPAGLQEAQHF. CDR3 sequence (DNA): TGTGCCAGCAGCTTAGTCCCGGCGGGCCTCCAAGAGGCCCAGCATTTT. The rearrangement uses TRBV7-2 and TRBJ1-5, with D unclear. The germline V and J ends were trimmed by 1 base and 11 bases, with 21 bases remaining between them. From germline, CDR1 is SGHTA and CDR2 FQGNSA. The CDR3 covers 16 residues. Full variable domain (missing parts from reference TRBV7-2 and TRBJ1-5): GAGVSQSPSNKVTEKGKDVELRCDPISGHTALYWYRQSLGQGLEFLIYFQGNSAPDKSGLPSDRFSAERTGGSVSTLTIQRTQQEDSAVYLCASSLVPAGLQEAQHFGDGTRLSIL.

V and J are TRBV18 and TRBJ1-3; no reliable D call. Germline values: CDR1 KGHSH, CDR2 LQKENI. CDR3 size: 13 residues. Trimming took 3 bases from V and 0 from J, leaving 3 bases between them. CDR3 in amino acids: CASSPDSGNTIYF. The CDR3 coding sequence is TGTGCCAGCTCACCTGACTCTGGAAACACCATATATTTT.

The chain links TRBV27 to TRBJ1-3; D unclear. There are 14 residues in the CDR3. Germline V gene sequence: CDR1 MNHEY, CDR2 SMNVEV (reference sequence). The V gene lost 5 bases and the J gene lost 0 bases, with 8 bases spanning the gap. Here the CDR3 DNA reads TGTGCCAGCAGTCCTGCCAGCTCTGGAAACACCATATATTTT. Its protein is CASSPASSGNTIYF.

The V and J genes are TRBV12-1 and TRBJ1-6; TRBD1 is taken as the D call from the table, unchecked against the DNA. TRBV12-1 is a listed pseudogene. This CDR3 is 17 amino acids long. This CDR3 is CASSPRDRDSNNSPLHF. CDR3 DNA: TGTGCCAGCAGCCCGAGGGACAGGGACTCCAATAATTCACCCCTCCACTTT.

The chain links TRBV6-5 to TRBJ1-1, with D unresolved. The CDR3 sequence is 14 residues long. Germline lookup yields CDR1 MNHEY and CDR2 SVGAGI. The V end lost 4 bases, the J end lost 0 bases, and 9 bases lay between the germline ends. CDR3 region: CASSLRRMNTEAFF. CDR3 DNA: TGTGCCAGCAGTTTAAGGCGGATGAACACTGAAGCTTTCTTT.

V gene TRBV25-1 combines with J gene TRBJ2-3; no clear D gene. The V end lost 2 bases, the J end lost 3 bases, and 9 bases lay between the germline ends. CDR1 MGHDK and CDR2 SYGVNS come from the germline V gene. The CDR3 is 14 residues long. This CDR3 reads CASSEPTGTDTQYF. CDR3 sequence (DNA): TGTGCCAGCAGTGAACCGACTGGGACAGATACGCAGTATTTT.

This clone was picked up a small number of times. The CDR3 sequence is CASSVDPPDSPLHF. CDR3 DNA: TGTGCCAGCAGCGTGGACCCTCCCGATTCACCCCTCCACTTT. The chain combines TRBV7-3 with TRBJ1-6; no clear D gene. The CDR3 is 14 residues long. The V gene's germline CDR1 is SGHTA and CDR2 FQGTGA. Between the trimmed V and J ends, which lost 5 bases and 8 bases, there was a span of 13 bases.